A selection of T cell receptor beta chains follows, all from one sample in a study of chemoradiotherapy in HPV16-positive cancers. The assay was immunoSEQ multiplex PCR, and TCRdb's table has in-frame clones only and misses some. The sample shows roughly 1,300 clones, around four fifths of them seen only once. Here the sequenced sample was tumor tissue, taken from a patient who underwent chemoradiotherapy. The receptors stem from a human donor with HPV-associated anogenital cancer. CDR3s include the opening cysteine and the closing phenylalanine or tryptophan. D genes are given only for firm matches. Expanded clones get a size class; other rows say once, few or many, or leave the size out.

v_gene	d_gene	j_gene	abundance	CDR3aa	CDR3nt
TRBV6-1	-	TRBJ1-5	-	CASSEVAGRRSNQPQHF	TGTGCCAGCAGTGAAGTCGCAGGGAGGCGTAGCAATCAGCCCCAGCATTTT
TRBV14	TRBD1	TRBJ2-7	-	CASSQVPGTGLHEQYF	TGTGCCAGCAGCCAAGTTCCCGGGACAGGGCTTCACGAGCAGTACTTC
TRBV11-1	-	TRBJ2-7	-	CASSPRGGLRSSYEQYF	TGTGCCAGCAGCCCGCGAGGGGGTTTACGGAGCTCCTACGAGCAGTACTTC
TRBV18	-	TRBJ1-6	-	CASSTEGKSPLHF	TGTGCCAGCTCAACCGAGGGGAAGTCACCCCTCCACTTT
TRBV18	TRBD1	TRBJ1-2	-	CASSPNRGGYGYTF	TGTGCCAGCTCACCTAACAGGGGAGGCTATGGCTACACCTTC
TRBV4-2	-	TRBJ1-1	few	CASSQDLQGLTEAFF	TGTGCCAGCAGCCAAGACCTACAGGGTCTCACTGAAGCTTTCTTT
TRBV19	-	TRBJ1-2	few	CASSTTGFGYTF	TGTGCCAGTAGTACCACAGGATTCGGCTACACCTTC
TRBV27	-	TRBJ1-1	-	CASGARTAVGEAFF	TGTGCCAGCGGCGCTAGGACGGCGGTAGGTGAAGCTTTCTTT
TRBV19	TRBD2	TRBJ2-1	-	CASTAASGYNEQFF	TGTGCCAGTACGGCGGCTAGCGGATACAATGAGCAGTTCTTC
TRBV28	TRBD1	TRBJ2-7	-	CASSQVGTGVAYEQYF	TGTGCCAGCAGCCAAGTTGGGACAGGCGTCGCCTACGAGCAGTACTTC
TRBV28	-	TRBJ1-2	-	CASSFVTFNYGYTF	TGTGCCAGCAGTTTTGTGACATTTAACTATGGCTACACCTTC
TRBV2	TRBD2	TRBJ2-3	-	CASRDSSGSGTDTQYF	TGTGCCAGCAGGGACTCTAGCGGGAGCGGCACAGATACGCAGTATTTT
TRBV28	-	TRBJ1-6	once	CASSFLTEGDSPLHF	TGTGCCAGCAGTTTTTTGACTGAGGGAGATTCACCCCTCCACTTT
TRBV6-6	TRBD2	TRBJ2-2	-	CASSFTSGRAGELFF	TGTGCCAGCAGTTTTACTAGCGGGAGGGCCGGGGAGCTGTTTTTT
TRBV19	TRBD1	TRBJ1-2	few	CASSIFRDREYGYTF	TGTGCCAGTAGTATATTCCGGGACAGGGAGTATGGCTACACCTTC
TRBV11-3	TRBD2	TRBJ2-2	-	CASSRLAGTGELFF	TGTGCCAGCAGCCGACTAGCGGGCACCGGGGAGCTGTTTTTT
TRBV27	-	TRBJ1-2	-	CASSGSQTGNYGYTF	TGTGCCAGCAGTGGTTCCCAGACAGGAAACTATGGCTACACCTTC
TRBV11-2	TRBD1	TRBJ2-3	-	CASSLGTDRATDTQYF	TGTGCCAGCAGCTTAGGTACGGACAGGGCCACAGATACGCAGTATTTT
TRBV28	-	TRBJ2-2	-	CASLPGQTHGELFF	TGTGCCAGTCTTCCGGGACAAACTCACGGGGAGCTGTTTTTT
TRBV11-3	-	TRBJ2-2	-	CASSLGGNTGELFF	TGTGCCAGCAGCTTGGGAGGGAACACCGGGGAGCTGTTTTTT
TRBV14	-	TRBJ2-7	once	CASSQGGEQYF	TGTGCCAGCAGCCAAGGGGGCGAGCAGTACTTC
TRBV6-5	TRBD1	TRBJ2-7	-	CASSLTGSYEQYF	TGTGCCAGCAGTTTGACAGGGTCCTACGAGCAGTACTTC
TRBV6-6	-	TRBJ2-7	-	CASSISGSSSEQYF	TGTGCCAGCAGTATCTCGGGGTCGTCGTCCGAGCAGTACTTC
TRBV28	TRBD1	TRBJ2-1	-	CASQGQVYRNEQFF	TGTGCCAGCCAAGGACAGGTATATCGGAATGAGCAGTTCTTC
TRBV2	TRBD2	TRBJ2-1	-	CASSESLAGVGEQFF	TGTGCCAGCAGTGAGAGCCTAGCGGGAGTTGGTGAGCAGTTCTTC
TRBV27	-	TRBJ2-1	-	CASSGTVPYNEQFF	TGTGCCAGCAGCGGGACGGTACCCTACAATGAGCAGTTCTTC
TRBV19	TRBD2	TRBJ2-1	-	CASSTRGGRALEQFF	TGTGCCAGTAGTACAAGGGGCGGGAGGGCCCTTGAGCAGTTCTTC
TRBV29-1	-	TRBJ2-7	once	CSVEMGDGTYEQYF	TGCAGCGTTGAGATGGGGGACGGAACCTACGAGCAGTACTTC
TRBV6-5	-	TRBJ2-7	-	CASSSPGLHSYEQYF	TGTGCCAGCAGTTCCCCGGGACTGCACTCCTACGAGCAGTACTTC
TRBV18	TRBD2	TRBJ2-1	-	CASSRWTSGDNEQFF	TGTGCCAGCTCACGATGGACTAGCGGGGACAATGAGCAGTTCTTC
TRBV5-1	-	TRBJ1-5	-	CASSDKGGSNQPQHF	TGCGCCAGCAGCGACAAGGGGGGTAGCAATCAGCCCCAGCATTTT
TRBV19	-	TRBJ2-2	-	CASSIYPGITGELFF	TGTGCCAGTAGTATATATCCAGGGATTACCGGGGAGCTGTTTTTT
TRBV4-1	-	TRBJ2-7	-	CASSEGLAYEQYF	TGCGCCAGCAGCGAAGGACTCGCCTACGAGCAGTACTTC
TRBV27	TRBD2	TRBJ2-7	-	CASSFSGSSYEQYF	TGTGCCAGCAGTTTCAGCGGGAGTTCCTACGAGCAGTACTTC
TRBV7-2	-	TRBJ2-1	once	CASSLAGGMNEQFF	TGTGCCAGCAGCTTAGCGGGAGGAATGAATGAGCAGTTCTTC
TRBV28	TRBD1	TRBJ2-5	-	CASSRGQERETQYF	TGTGCCAGCAGCCGGGGACAGGAGAGAGAGACCCAGTACTTC
TRBV5-1	TRBD2	TRBJ2-6	-	CASSTGTSASSGANVLTF	TGCGCCAGCAGCACTGGGACTAGCGCCTCCTCTGGGGCCAACGTCCTGACTTTC
TRBV9	TRBD1	TRBJ1-3	-	CASSVVSTDRVGENTIYF	TGTGCCAGCAGCGTAGTGTCAACCGACAGGGTTGGTGAAAACACCATATATTTT
TRBV4-2	-	TRBJ2-6	-	CASSVSTKGQSRANVLTF	TGTGCCAGCAGCGTATCGACCAAAGGTCAAAGTCGGGCCAACGTCCTGACTTTC
TRBV6-5	-	TRBJ1-3	once	CASSYSRGRGGNTIYF	TGTGCCAGCAGTTACTCCAGGGGCAGGGGTGGAAACACCATATATTTT
TRBV19	TRBD1	TRBJ2-5	-	CASKGTGVQETQYF	TGTGCCAGTAAAGGGACAGGGGTCCAAGAGACCCAGTACTTC
TRBV12-5	-	TRBJ1-1	-	CASALSPGTEAFF	TGTGCTAGTGCCCTCTCACCGGGCACTGAAGCTTTCTTT
TRBV19	-	TRBJ1-4	-	CASSHSGRSFATNEKLFF	TGTGCCAGTAGTCACTCGGGCCGCTCCTTTGCAACTAATGAAAAACTGTTTTTT
TRBV18	TRBD1	TRBJ2-5	-	CASSPGTGGFETQYF	TGTGCCAGCTCACCCGGGACAGGGGGCTTTGAGACCCAGTACTTC
TRBV7-9	-	TRBJ1-2	-	CASSQAGQYYGYTF	TGTGCCAGCAGTCAGGCAGGGCAGTACTATGGCTACACCTTC
TRBV15	TRBD2	TRBJ2-3	-	CATSKRGSDVRTDTQYF	TGTGCCACCAGCAAACGCGGGAGCGATGTGAGGACAGATACGCAGTATTTT